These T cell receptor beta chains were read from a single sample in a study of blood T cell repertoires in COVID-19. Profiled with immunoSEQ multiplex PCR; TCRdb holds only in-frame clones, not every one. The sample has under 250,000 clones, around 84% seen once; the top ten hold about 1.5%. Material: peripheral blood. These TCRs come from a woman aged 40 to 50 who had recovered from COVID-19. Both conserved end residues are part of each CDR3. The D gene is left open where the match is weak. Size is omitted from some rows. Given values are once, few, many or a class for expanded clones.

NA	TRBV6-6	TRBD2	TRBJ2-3	CASSSGGMATDTQYF	TGTGCCAGCAGTTCCGGGGGGATGGCAACAGATACGCAGTATTTT
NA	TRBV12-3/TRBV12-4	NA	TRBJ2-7	CASSSTAPYEQYF	TGTGCCAGCAGTTCGACAGCCCCCTACGAGCAGTACTTC
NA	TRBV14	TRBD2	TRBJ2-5	CASSAGGATPWETQYF	TGTGCCAGCAGCGCCGGGGGGGCGACCCCCTGGGAGACCCAGTACTTC
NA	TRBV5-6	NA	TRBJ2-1	CASSWGYEQFF	TGTGCCAGCAGCTGGGGCTATGAGCAGTTCTTC
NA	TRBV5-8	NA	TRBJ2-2	CASSFSAGTYTGELFF	TGTGCCAGCAGCTTTTCTGCAGGGACTTACACCGGGGAGCTGTTTTTT
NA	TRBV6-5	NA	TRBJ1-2	CASRTGTPINYGYTF	TGTGCCAGCAGAACAGGGACCCCGATCAACTATGGCTACACCTTC
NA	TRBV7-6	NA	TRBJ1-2	CASSLGQAGYGYTF	TGTGCCAGCAGCTTAGGACAGGCCGGCTATGGCTACACCTTC
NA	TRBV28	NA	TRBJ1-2	CASTPGDTLIGYTF	TGTGCCAGCACCCCCGGGGACACACTTATTGGCTACACCTTC
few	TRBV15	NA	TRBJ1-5	CATSRPEMVKQPQHF	TGTGCCACCAGCAGACCTGAGATGGTTAAACAGCCCCAGCATTTT
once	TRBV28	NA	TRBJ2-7	CATRDNIYEQYF	TGTGCCACCCGTGACAACATCTACGAGCAGTACTTC
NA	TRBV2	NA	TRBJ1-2	CASRRVNYGYTF	TGTGCCAGCAGGAGGGTGAACTATGGCTACACCTTC
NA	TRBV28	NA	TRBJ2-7	CASSLLAGGAYEQYF	TGTGCCAGCAGTTTATTAGCCGGAGGCGCCTACGAGCAGTACTTC
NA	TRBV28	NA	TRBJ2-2	CASSFGGNTGELFF	TGTGCCAGCAGTTTTGGAGGGAACACCGGGGAGCTGTTTTTT
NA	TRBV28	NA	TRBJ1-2	CASSTAGGYTF	TGTGCCAGCAGTACCGCGGGGGGCTACACCTTC
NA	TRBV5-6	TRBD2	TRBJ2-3	CASSGPQVAGGTDTQYF	TGTGCCAGCAGCGGTCCCCAAGTGGCGGGGGGCACAGATACGCAGTATTTT
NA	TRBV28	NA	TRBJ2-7	CASSWAPLTRSYEQYF	TGTGCCAGCAGTTGGGCCCCACTGACCCGCTCCTACGAGCAGTACTTC
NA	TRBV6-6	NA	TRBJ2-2	CASSPDSTGELFF	TGTGCCAGCAGCCCGGACTCGACCGGGGAGCTGTTTTTT
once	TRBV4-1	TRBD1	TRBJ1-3	CASSQGNGRDRGNTIYF	TGCGCCAGCAGCCAAGGGAACGGCCGGGACAGGGGAAACACCATATATTTT
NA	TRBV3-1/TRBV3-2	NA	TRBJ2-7	CASSQDLRGTLTHEQYF	TGTGCCAGCAGCCAAGACTTGAGGGGGACCCTGACGCACGAGCAGTACTTC
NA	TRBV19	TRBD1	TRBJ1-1	CASSHRDREAFF	TGTGCCAGTAGTCACCGGGACAGGGAAGCTTTCTTT
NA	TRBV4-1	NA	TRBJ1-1	CASSLVRVSEAFF	TGCGCCAGCAGCCTTGTCAGGGTTTCTGAAGCTTTCTTT
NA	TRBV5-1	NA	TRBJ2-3	CASSLGAGEDTQYF	TGCGCCAGCAGCTTGGGGGCCGGGGAAGATACGCAGTATTTT
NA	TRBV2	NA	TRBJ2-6	CASTPLGGYISGANVLTF	TGTGCCAGCACTCCCTTGGGGGGATACATCTCTGGGGCCAACGTCCTGACTTTC
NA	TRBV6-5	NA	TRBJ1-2	CASSYSEEGPVYGYTF	TGTGCCAGCAGTTACTCGGAGGAGGGACCGGTGTATGGCTACACCTTC
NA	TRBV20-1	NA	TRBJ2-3	CSASDTGADTQYF	TGCAGTGCTAGTGATACTGGTGCAGATACGCAGTATTTT
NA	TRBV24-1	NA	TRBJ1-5	CATSRGNQPQHF	TGTGCCACCAGCAGGGGAAATCAGCCCCAGCATTTT
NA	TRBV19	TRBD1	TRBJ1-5	CASRVRGQWNQPQHF	TGTGCCAGTAGAGTGAGGGGGCAGTGGAATCAGCCCCAGCATTTT
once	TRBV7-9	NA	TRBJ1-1	CASSLARQSLNTEAFF	TGTGCCAGCAGCTTAGCGAGGCAGAGCTTGAACACTGAAGCTTTCTTT
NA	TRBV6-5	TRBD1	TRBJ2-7	CASSPRQGFYEQYF	TGTGCCAGCAGTCCCCGACAGGGATTCTACGAGCAGTACTTC
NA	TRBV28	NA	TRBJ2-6	CASSFRKAGANVLTF	TGTGCCAGCAGTTTCAGGAAGGCCGGGGCCAACGTCCTGACTTTC
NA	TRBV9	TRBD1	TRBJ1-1	CASSGRSGTVRNTEAFF	TGTGCCAGCAGCGGCCGTTCAGGGACAGTAAGGAACACTGAAGCTTTCTTT
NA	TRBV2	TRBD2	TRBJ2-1	CASILPAGGQGSYNEQFF	TGTGCCAGCATATTACCAGCGGGGGGGCAGGGTTCCTACAATGAGCAGTTCTTC
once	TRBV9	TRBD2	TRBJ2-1	CASSVNSGGDYNEQFF	TGTGCCAGCAGCGTAAATAGCGGGGGAGACTACAATGAGCAGTTCTTC
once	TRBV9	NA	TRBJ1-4	CASSPLQGWEKLFF	TGTGCCAGCAGCCCTTTACAGGGTTGGGAAAAACTGTTTTTT
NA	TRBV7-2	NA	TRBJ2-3	CASSHGGQDTQYF	TGTGCCAGCAGCCACGGGGGTCAGGATACGCAGTATTTT
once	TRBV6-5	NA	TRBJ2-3	CASSQKAVNTDTQYF	TGTGCCAGCAGCCAAAAAGCCGTTAACACAGATACGCAGTATTTT
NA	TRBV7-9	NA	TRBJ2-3	CASSLGETSTDTQYF	TGTGCCAGCAGCTTGGGAGAAACTAGCACAGATACGCAGTATTTT
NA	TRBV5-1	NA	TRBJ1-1	CASSWGGSAFF	TGCGCCAGCAGCTGGGGGGGATCGGCTTTCTTT
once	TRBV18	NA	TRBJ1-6	CASSHSSSPLHF	TGTGCCAGCTCCCACAGTAGTTCACCCCTCCACTTT
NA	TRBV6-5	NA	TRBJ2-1	CASSYSILEGHEQFF	TGTGCCAGCAGTTACTCGATATTGGAGGGGCATGAGCAGTTCTTC
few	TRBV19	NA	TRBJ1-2	CASSTARTISDGYTF	TGTGCCAGTAGTACCGCGCGGACAATAAGCGATGGCTACACCTTC
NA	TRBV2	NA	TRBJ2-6	CASSEWGQGQGANVLTF	TGTGCCAGCAGTGAATGGGGCCAGGGGCAAGGGGCCAACGTCCTGACTTTC
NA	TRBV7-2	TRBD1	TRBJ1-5	CASSLDRGQPQHF	TGTGCCAGCAGCTTAGACAGGGGCCAGCCCCAGCATTTT
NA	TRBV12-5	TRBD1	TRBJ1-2	CASGRTGGGDYTF	TGTGCTAGTGGCCGAACAGGGGGCGGCGACTACACCTTC
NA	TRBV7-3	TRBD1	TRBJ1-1	CASSSTRTGEAFF	TGTGCCAGCAGCTCCACCAGGACAGGGGAAGCTTTCTTT
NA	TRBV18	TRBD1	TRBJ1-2	CASSPGDRAGGYTF	TGTGCCAGCTCACCAGGCGACAGGGCGGGAGGCTACACCTTC
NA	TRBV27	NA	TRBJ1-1	CASRERGFTEAFF	TGTGCCAGCAGAGAGAGGGGGTTCACTGAAGCTTTCTTT
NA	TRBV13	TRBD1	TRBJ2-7	CASSHTGTGYEQYF	TGTGCCAGCAGCCATACCGGGACAGGGTACGAGCAGTACTTC
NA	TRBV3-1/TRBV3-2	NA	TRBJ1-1	CASSLWGRNTEAFF	TGTGCCAGCAGCCTGTGGGGGCGGAACACTGAAGCTTTCTTT
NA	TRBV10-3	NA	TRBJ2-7	CATEGGKDEQYF	TGTGCCACGGAAGGGGGAAAAGACGAGCAGTACTTC
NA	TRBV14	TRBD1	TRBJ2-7	CASSPGQGYNYEQYF	TGTGCCAGCAGCCCGGGACAGGGTTACAACTACGAGCAGTACTTC
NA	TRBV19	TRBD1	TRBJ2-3	CASSLWGTGNLGGTDTQYF	TGTGCCAGTTCCCTTTGGGGGACAGGCAATCTCGGGGGCACAGATACGCAGTATTTT
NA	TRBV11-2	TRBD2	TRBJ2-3	CASSYTSGGATDTQYF	TGTGCCAGCAGCTACACTAGCGGGGGGGCGACAGATACGCAGTATTTT
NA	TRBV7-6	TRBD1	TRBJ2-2	CASSPRTGGTNTGELFF	TGTGCCAGCAGCCCGAGGACAGGGGGGACGAACACCGGGGAGCTGTTTTTT
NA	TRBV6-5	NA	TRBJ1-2	CASSPGSPYGYTF	TGTGCCAGCAGTCCCGGGAGTCCTTATGGCTACACCTTC
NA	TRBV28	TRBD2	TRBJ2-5	CASSLSQSGGARETQYF	TGTGCCAGCAGTTTATCTCAGAGCGGGGGGGCCAGAGAGACCCAGTACTTC
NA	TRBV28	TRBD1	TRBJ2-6	CASSSTGMAGANVLTF	TGTGCCAGCAGTTCGACAGGGATGGCTGGGGCCAACGTCCTGACTTTC
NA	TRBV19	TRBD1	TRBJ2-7	CASSRFRDRGNEQYF	TGTGCCAGTAGTAGGTTCCGGGACAGGGGCAACGAGCAGTACTTC
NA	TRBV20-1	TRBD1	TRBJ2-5	CSASGTGGFQETQYF	TGCAGTGCTAGTGGGACAGGGGGCTTTCAAGAGACCCAGTACTTC